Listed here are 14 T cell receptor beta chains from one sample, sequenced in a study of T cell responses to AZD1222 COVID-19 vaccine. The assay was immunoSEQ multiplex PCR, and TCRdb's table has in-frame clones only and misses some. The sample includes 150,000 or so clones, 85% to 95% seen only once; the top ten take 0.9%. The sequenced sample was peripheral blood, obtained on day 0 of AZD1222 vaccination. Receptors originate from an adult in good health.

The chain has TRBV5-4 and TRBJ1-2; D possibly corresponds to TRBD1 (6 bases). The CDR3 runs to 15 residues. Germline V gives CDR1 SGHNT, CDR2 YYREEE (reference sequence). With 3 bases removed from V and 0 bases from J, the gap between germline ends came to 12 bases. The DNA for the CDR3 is TGTGCCAGCAGCTCGCGGACAGAGGCTAACTATGGCTACACCTTC. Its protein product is CASSSRTEANYGYTF.

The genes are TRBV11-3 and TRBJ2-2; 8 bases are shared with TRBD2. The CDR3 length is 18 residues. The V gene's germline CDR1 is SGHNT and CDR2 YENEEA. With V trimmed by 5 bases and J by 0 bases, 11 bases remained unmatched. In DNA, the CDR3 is TGTGCCAGCAGCCCGTGGGACCCTAGCGGGTCGAACACCGGGGAGCTGTTTTTT. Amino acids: CASSPWDPSGSNTGELFF.

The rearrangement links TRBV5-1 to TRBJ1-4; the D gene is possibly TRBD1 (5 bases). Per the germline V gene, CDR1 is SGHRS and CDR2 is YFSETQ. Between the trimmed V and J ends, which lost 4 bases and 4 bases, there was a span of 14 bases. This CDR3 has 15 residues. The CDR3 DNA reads TGCGCCAGCAGCCTCCGACAGCCCTTTAATGAAAAACTGTTTTTT. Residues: CASSLRQPFNEKLFF.

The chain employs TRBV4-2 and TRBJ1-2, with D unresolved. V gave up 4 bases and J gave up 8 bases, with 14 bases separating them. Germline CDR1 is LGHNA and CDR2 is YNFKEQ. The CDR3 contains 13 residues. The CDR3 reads CASSPSLGGGYTF. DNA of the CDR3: TGTGCCAGCAGCCCATCCTTAGGCGGCGGCTACACCTTC.

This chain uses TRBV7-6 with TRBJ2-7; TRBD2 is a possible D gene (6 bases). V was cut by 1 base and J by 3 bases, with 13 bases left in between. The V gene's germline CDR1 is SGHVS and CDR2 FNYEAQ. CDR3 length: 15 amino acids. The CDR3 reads CASSLDAGGLYEQYF. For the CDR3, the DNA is TGTGCCAGCAGCTTAGATGCCGGGGGACTCTACGAGCAGTACTTC.

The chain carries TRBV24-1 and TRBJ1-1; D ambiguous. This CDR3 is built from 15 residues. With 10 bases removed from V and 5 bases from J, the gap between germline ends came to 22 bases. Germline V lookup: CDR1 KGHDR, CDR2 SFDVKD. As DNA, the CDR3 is TGTGCCACACCGCGTCCGCCCTTTTGGGGAACTGAAGCTTTCTTT. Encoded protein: CATPRPPFWGTEAFF.

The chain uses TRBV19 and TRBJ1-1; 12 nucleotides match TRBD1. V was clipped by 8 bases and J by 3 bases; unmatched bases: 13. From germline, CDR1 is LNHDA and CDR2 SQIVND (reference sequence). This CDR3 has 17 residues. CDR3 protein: CASGNPGTGGRDTEAFF. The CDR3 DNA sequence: TGTGCCAGTGGGAACCCAGGGACAGGGGGCCGGGACACTGAAGCTTTCTTT.

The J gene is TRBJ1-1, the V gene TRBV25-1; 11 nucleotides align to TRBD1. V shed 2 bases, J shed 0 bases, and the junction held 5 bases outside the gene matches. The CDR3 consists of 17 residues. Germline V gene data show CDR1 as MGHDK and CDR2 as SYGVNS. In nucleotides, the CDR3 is TGTGCCAGCAGTGAAGGGACAGGGGGACGGTTGAACACTGAAGCTTTCTTT. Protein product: CASSEGTGGRLNTEAFF.

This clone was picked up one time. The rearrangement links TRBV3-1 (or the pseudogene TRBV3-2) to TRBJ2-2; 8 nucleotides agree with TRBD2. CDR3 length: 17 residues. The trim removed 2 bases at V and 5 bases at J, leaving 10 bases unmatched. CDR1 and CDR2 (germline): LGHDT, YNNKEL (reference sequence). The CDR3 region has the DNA TGTGCCAGCAGCCAAATGTTTCAGCGGGGGAGGACCGGGGAGCTGTTTTTT. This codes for CASSQMFQRGRTGELFF.

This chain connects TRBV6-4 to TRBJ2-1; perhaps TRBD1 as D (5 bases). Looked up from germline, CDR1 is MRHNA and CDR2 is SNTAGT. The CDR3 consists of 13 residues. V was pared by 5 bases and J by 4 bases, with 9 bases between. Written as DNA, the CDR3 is TGTGCCAGCAGTCCCACAGGATACAATGAGCAGTTCTTC. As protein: CASSPTGYNEQFF.

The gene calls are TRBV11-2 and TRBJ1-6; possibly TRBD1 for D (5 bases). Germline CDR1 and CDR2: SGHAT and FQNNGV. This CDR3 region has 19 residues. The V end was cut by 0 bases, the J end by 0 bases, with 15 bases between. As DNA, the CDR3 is TGTGCCAGCAGCTTAGACCGGTGGGCAGGGAGCTCCTATAATTCACCCCTCCACTTT. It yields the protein CASSLDRWAGSSYNSPLHF.

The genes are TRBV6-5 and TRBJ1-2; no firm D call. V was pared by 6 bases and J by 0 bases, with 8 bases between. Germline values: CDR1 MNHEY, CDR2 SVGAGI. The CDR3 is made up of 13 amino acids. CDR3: CASRQDPNYGYTF. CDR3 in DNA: TGTGCCAGCAGACAAGACCCTAACTATGGCTACACCTTC.

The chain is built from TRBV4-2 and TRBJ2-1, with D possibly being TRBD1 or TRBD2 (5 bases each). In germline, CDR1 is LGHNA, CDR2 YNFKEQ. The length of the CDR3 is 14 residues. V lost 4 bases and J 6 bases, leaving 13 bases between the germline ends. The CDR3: CASSPTRGANEQFF. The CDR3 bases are TGTGCCAGCAGCCCGACGCGAGGGGCCAATGAGCAGTTCTTC.

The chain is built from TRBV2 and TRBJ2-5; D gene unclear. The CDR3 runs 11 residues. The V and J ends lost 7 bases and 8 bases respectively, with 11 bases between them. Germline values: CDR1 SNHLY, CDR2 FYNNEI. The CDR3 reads CASTGQSTQYF. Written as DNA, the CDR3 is TGTGCCAGCACTGGTCAGTCCACCCAGTACTTC.